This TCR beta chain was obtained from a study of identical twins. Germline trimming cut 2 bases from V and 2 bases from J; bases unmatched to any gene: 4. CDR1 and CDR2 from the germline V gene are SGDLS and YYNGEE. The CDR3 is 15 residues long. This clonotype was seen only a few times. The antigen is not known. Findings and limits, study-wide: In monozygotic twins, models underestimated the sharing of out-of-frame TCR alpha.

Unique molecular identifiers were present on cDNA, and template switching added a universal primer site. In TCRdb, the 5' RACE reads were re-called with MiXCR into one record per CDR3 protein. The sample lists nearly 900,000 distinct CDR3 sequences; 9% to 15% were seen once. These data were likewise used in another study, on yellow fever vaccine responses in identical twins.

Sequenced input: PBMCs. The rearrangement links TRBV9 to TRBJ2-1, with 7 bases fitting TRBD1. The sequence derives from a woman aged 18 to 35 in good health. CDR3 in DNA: TGTGCCAGCAGCGTGACCGGGACAGCCTACAATGAGCAGTTCTTC. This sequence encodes CASSVTGTAYNEQFF.